This TCR beta chain was documented in a study of Tregs in tolerant kidney transplant recipients. With regard to this clone: Its target is not known.

Study-wide findings and caveats: Findings come from small patient numbers and require larger validation. Expanding Tregs on activated donor B cells appeared to best identify donor-specific TCRbeta clones.

TCRdb's copy holds only in-frame clones and misses some; the assay was immunoSEQ multiplex PCR. The data contain 200,000 to 300,000 clones, around 81% of them singletons. V shed 6 bases and J shed 0 bases, with 12 bases lying between them. Germline V gene lookup returns CDR1 LNHDA and CDR2 SQIVND (reference sequence). The CDR3 consists of 15 residues. This TCR was recovered from a human donor in good health. This rearrangement joins TRBV19 to TRBJ1-5, with D possibly matching TRBD1 (5 bases). Sequencing was done on a sample of CD4+ T cells from blood. CDR3 amino acids: CASRRGRISNQPQHF. CDR3 DNA: TGTGCCAGTAGACGGGGCCGGATTAGCAATCAGCCCCAGCATTTT.